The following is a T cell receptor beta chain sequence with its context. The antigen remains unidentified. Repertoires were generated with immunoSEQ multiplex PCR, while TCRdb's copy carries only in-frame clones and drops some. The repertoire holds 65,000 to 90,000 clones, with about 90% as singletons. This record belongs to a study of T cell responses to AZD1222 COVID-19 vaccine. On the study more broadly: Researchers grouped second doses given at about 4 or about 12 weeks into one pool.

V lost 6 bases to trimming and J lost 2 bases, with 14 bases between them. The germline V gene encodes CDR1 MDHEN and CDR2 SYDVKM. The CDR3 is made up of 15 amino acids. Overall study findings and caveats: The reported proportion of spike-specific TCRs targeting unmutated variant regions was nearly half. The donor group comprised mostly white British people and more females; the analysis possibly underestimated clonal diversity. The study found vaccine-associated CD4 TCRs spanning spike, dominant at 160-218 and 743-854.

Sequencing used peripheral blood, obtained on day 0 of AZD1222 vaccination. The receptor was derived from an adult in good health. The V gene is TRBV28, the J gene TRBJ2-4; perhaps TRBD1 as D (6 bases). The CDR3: CASRDRGTPKNIQYF. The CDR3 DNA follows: TGTGCCAGCAGAGACCGAGGGACACCCAAAAACATTCAGTACTTC.